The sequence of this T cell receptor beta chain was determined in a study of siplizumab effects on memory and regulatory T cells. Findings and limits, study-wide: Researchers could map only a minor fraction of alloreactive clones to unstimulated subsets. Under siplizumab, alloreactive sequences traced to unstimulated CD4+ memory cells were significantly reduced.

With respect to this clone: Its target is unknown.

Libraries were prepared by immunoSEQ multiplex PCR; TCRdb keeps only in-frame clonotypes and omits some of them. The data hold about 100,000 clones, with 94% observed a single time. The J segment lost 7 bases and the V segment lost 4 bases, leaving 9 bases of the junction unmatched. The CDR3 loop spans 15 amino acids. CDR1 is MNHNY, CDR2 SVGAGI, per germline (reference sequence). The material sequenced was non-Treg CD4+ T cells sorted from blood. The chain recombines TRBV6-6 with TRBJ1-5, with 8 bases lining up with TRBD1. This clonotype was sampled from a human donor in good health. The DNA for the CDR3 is TGTGCCAGCAGTTTGAGGCGAGACAGGGGCCAGCCCCAGCATTTT. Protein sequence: CASSLRRDRGQPQHF.